A single sample gave rise to the 19 T cell receptor beta chains below, sequenced in a study of T cells in Graves' hyperthyroidism and ophthalmopathy. Amplified TCR beta CDR3 regions came from RNA transcripts. The primer set for the first-round RT-PCR of the TCR CDR3 was HTBI. Via MiXCR, TCRdb re-called the multiplex PCR reads, giving one row per CDR3 protein. The sample records hundreds of thousands of distinct CDR3 sequences, over 35% being singletons. The specimen sequenced was blood. These receptors originate from a man aged 18 to 29 with Graves' hyperthyroidism.

The J gene is TRBJ2-2, the V gene TRBV20-1; 9 nucleotides match TRBD1. Looked up from germline, CDR1 is DFQATT and CDR2 is SNEGSKA (reference sequence). The CDR3 sequence is 14 residues long. V lost 6 bases, J lost 1 base, and 3 bases stayed unmatched. CDR3 region: CSARTGVNTGELFF. DNA for the CDR3: TGCAGTGCGAGGACAGGGGTGAACACCGGGGAGCTGTTTTTT.

V and J are TRBV19 and TRBJ2-5; TRBD1 aligns across 7 bases. V lost 11 bases, J lost 1 base, and 7 bases stayed unmatched. Germline lookup yields CDR1 LNHDA and CDR2 SQIVND (reference sequence). The length of the CDR3 is 13 residues. CDR3 amino acids: CAPRTGIQETQYF. The CDR3 DNA is TGTGCCCCTCGGACAGGAATCCAAGAGACCCAGTACTTC.

The genes are TRBV7-9 and TRBJ1-1; TRBD1 might be the D (5 bases). Trimming took off 6 bases at V and 4 bases at J, with 12 bases between the two ends. The CDR3 runs 13 residues. From germline, CDR1 is SEHNR and CDR2 FQNEAQ (reference sequence). The chain's CDR3 is CASRLDRATEAFF. As DNA, the CDR3 is TGTGCCAGCAGACTCGACAGAGCCACTGAAGCTTTCTTT.

The chain's CDR3 is CSSIGDYGYTF. CDR3 bases: TGCAGCTCAATAGGTGACTATGGCTACACCTTC. The rearrangement joins TRBV29-1 to TRBJ1-2; no firm D call. CDR1 SQVTM and CDR2 ANQGSEA come from the germline V gene. The V and J ends lost 8 bases and 3 bases respectively, with 10 bases between them. CDR3 size: 11 residues.

This chain links TRBV14 with TRBJ2-7; D is perhaps TRBD1 (6 bases). CDR1 SGHDN and CDR2 FVKESK come from the germline V gene. V lost 0 bases and J 0 bases, leaving 9 bases between the germline ends. The CDR3 spans 15 residues. The CDR3 protein is CASSQDQGHSYEQYF. CDR3 bases: TGTGCCAGCAGCCAAGATCAGGGACACTCCTACGAGCAGTACTTC.

This clonotype was seen many times. The chain recombines TRBV15 with TRBJ1-2; D ambiguous. This CDR3 has 16 amino acids. Per germline, CDR1 LNHNV and CDR2 YYDKDF (reference sequence). V shed 0 bases and J shed 1 base, with 12 bases lying between them. CDR3: CATSRDRLAHNYGYTF. The CDR3 bases are TGTGCCACCAGCAGAGATCGGTTAGCGCATAACTATGGCTACACCTTC.

The chain has TRBV5-1 and TRBJ2-2; D uncertain. The germline gives CDR1 SGHRS, CDR2 YFSETQ. The CDR3 consists of 10 residues. Deletions cut 8 bases from V and 8 bases from J, with 7 bases between. The CDR3 protein is CASATGELFF. DNA of the CDR3: TGCGCCAGTGCCACGGGGGAGCTGTTTTTT. Supplemented by reference TRBV5-1 and TRBJ2-2, the full variable domain reads KAGVTQTPRYLIKTRGQQVTLSCSPISGHRSVSWYQQTPGQGLQFLFEYFSETQRNKGNFPGRFSGRQFSNSRSEMNVSTLELGDSALYLCASATGELFFGEGSRLTVL.

The chain joins TRBV29-1 to TRBJ1-5; TRBD1 aligns across 10 bases. CDR1 and CDR2 (germline): SQVTM, ANQGSEA. Trimming removed 8 bases from V and 7 bases from J; junction bases left unmatched: 5. The CDR3 contains 12 residues. The DNA of the CDR3 is TGCAGCTCCAGGACAGGGGGACAGCCCCAGCATTTT. Amino acid sequence: CSSRTGGQPQHF.

The chain joins TRBV6-6 to TRBJ2-7; 9 positions match TRBD2. Germline V gives CDR1 MNHNY, CDR2 SVGAGI (reference sequence). V dropped 5 bases and J dropped 7; count of bases not matched to a gene: 3. This CDR3 is built from 12 residues. CDR3 region: CASSSGGMEQYF. DNA of the CDR3: TGTGCCAGCAGTAGCGGGGGGATGGAGCAGTACTTC.

Remarks on this clonotype: It is likely a read error, because the conserved phenylalanine at the end of the CDR3 is missing. The DNA is left out, because the CDR3 cannot be placed on it with certainty; the CDR3 is given as TCRdb lists it. The rearrangement joins TRBV18 to TRBJ1-4. Germline-derived CDR1 and CDR2 are KGHSH and LQKENI. The CDR3 length equals 8 residues, ends included. CDR3 in amino acids: CASSQDTY.

The chain carries TRBV20-1 and TRBJ2-7; D might be TRBD2 (6 bases). The ends were cut back, 5 bases at V and 5 bases at J, with 13 bases in the middle. This CDR3 region has 12 residues. Germline CDR1 is DFQATT and CDR2 is SNEGSKA (reference sequence). CDR3 in amino acids: CSAQTSLDEQYF. DNA for the CDR3: TGCAGTGCTCAGACTAGTTTGGACGAGCAGTACTTC.

This clonotype was recorded many times. The genes are TRBV11-2 and TRBJ1-6, with no clear D. The CDR3 sequence is 14 residues long. Germline V gives CDR1 SGHAT, CDR2 FQNNGV. The ends were cut back, 4 bases at V and 8 bases at J, with 12 bases in the middle. The CDR3 sequence: CASSSYYGDSPLHF. CDR3 nucleotide sequence: TGTGCCAGCAGCTCATACTACGGTGATTCACCCCTCCACTTT.

This clonotype was counted at least ten times. V gene TRBV7-3 combines with J gene TRBJ2-2; D is perhaps TRBD2 (6 bases). Per the germline V gene, CDR1 is SGHTA and CDR2 is FQGTGA. Trimming took 5 bases from V and 2 from J, leaving 15 bases between them. This CDR3 has 16 residues. This CDR3 reads CASSPTGAGNTGELFF. For the CDR3, the DNA is TGTGCCAGCAGCCCGACCGGGGCGGGAAACACCGGGGAGCTGTTTTTT.

This clonotype has a handful of counts. This chain connects TRBV20-1 to TRBJ1-2; D remains unclear. The CDR3 extends over 14 amino acids. The germline V gene has CDR1 DFQATT and CDR2 SNEGSKA (reference sequence). V lost 0 bases and J 3 bases, leaving 11 bases between the germline ends. In DNA, the CDR3 is TGCAGTGCTAGAGATATTCCGAGGGACTATGGCTACACCTTC. Residues: CSARDIPRDYGYTF.

This clonotype was observed a few times. This chain connects TRBV5-1 to TRBJ2-2, with 10 bases that match TRBD2. The V gene's germline CDR1 is SGHRS and CDR2 YFSETQ. CDR3 length: 17 amino acids. Trimming took 0 bases from V and 5 from J; bases not matched to a gene: 7. The CDR3 here is CASSLEPSGSETGELFF. Here the CDR3 DNA reads TGCGCCAGCAGCTTGGAGCCTAGCGGGAGTGAGACCGGGGAGCTGTTTTTT.

A note on this clonotype: An end of the junction differs from the germline gene, which may be a read error. This rearrangement joins TRBV2 to TRBJ1-6, with D perhaps TRBD1 (5 bases). The CDR3 runs 13 residues. Germline V CDR1 and CDR2: SNHLY, FYNNEI. The CDR3 loop is CASSPGLRSPIHF. The DNA of the CDR3 is TGTGCCAGCAGTCCGGGACTCCGTTCACCCATCCACTTT.

The rearrangement links TRBV10-3 to TRBJ1-5; no definite D call. The CDR3 is 13 residues long. Trimming cost V 3 bases and J 6 bases, with 9 bases left between them. The germline V gene has CDR1 ENHRY and CDR2 SYGVKD. The CDR3 loop reads CAISDESAQPQHF. In DNA form, the CDR3 reads TGTGCCATCAGTGACGAGAGCGCTCAGCCCCAGCATTTT.

This clonotype has at least ten counts. The J gene is TRBJ1-1, the V gene TRBV19; the D is unclear. The CDR3 sequence is 13 residues long. Trimming stripped 7 bases from V and 5 bases from J, with 14 bases between. CDR1 LNHDA and CDR2 SQIVND come from the germline V gene (reference sequence). CDR3 nucleotide sequence: TGTGCCAGTACCGATCTAGGTGGGACTGAAGCTTTCTTT. Encoded protein: CASTDLGGTEAFF.

This chain links TRBV9 with TRBJ2-2; TRBD2 might be the D (5 bases). V gave up 0 bases and J gave up 4 bases, with 10 bases separating them. Germline CDR1 reads SGDLS; CDR2 reads YYNGEE. This CDR3 comprises 15 residues. For the CDR3, the DNA is TGTGCCAGCAGCGTAGAGAGGGCGAGCACCGGGGAGCTGTTTTTT. As protein: CASSVERASTGELFF. Full variable domain (missing parts from reference TRBV9 and TRBJ2-2): DSGVTQTPKHLITATGQRVTLRCSPRSGDLSVYWYQQSLDQGLQFLIQYYNGEERAKGNILERFSAQQFPDLHSELNLSSLELGDSALYFCASSVERASTGELFFGEGSRLTVL.